This is a list of T cell receptor beta chains from one sample in a study of blood T cell repertoires in COVID-19. Sequencing used immunoSEQ multiplex PCR; TCRdb keeps in-frame clones, though not all of them. In the table there are under 250,000 clones, about nine tenths of which are singletons. The sample was peripheral blood. These receptors all stem from a man aged 60-69 years with acute or convalescent COVID-19. CDR3s include the opening cysteine and the closing phenylalanine or tryptophan. Each record gives: D gene, J gene, clone size, V gene, CDR3 protein, CDR3 DNA. A D gene is named only where the DNA matches it firmly. Size values are once, few and many counts, or a class for expanded clones, and some rows have none.

>TRBD1|TRBJ2-4|once|TRBV11-3
CASSEGQGVGKNIQYF
TGTGCCAGCAGCGAAGGACAGGGGGTGGGCAAAAACATTCAGTACTTC
>-|TRBJ1-5|once|TRBV28
CASSRGLDSNQPQHF
TGTGCCAGCAGCCGCGGACTGGATAGCAATCAGCCCCAGCATTTT
>-|TRBJ2-1|-|TRBV7-8
CASSLGLYNEQFF
TGTGCCAGCAGCTTAGGTTTATACAATGAGCAGTTCTTC
>-|TRBJ2-7|-|TRBV19
CASSPYVGTGLEQYF
TGTGCCAGTAGCCCCTACGTTGGTACGGGTCTCGAGCAGTACTTC
>TRBD1|TRBJ1-1|-|TRBV5-1
CASSFRDRGLGPEAFF
TGCGCCAGCAGCTTCCGGGACAGGGGGCTGGGACCTGAAGCTTTCTTT
>-|TRBJ1-3|once|TRBV19
CASSITSATPGNTIYF
TGTGCCAGTAGTATAACCTCCGCTACCCCTGGAAACACCATATATTTT
>TRBD2|TRBJ2-2|-|TRBV28
CASSRPSGRDHVGELFF
TGTGCCAGCAGCCGACCTAGCGGGAGGGATCATGTCGGGGAGCTGTTTTTT
>-|TRBJ1-5|-|TRBV20-1
CSASGFPGNQPQHF
TGCAGTGCTAGTGGCTTTCCGGGAAATCAGCCCCAGCATTTT
>TRBD2|TRBJ2-1|-|TRBV19
CASSYSGSIYEQFF
TGTGCCAGTAGTTATAGCGGGAGCATCTATGAGCAGTTCTTC
>TRBD1|TRBJ1-5|-|TRBV27
CASRPDRAGISNQPQHF
TGTGCCAGCAGACCGGACAGGGCGGGTATCAGCAATCAGCCCCAGCATTTT
>-|TRBJ2-2|-|TRBV5-5
CASSPRVQGGTGELFF
TGTGCCAGCAGTCCCCGTGTGCAGGGAGGCACCGGGGAGCTGTTTTTT
>TRBD2|TRBJ2-1|-|TRBV6-2/TRBV6-3
CASSSGTSGIDEQFF
TGTGCCAGCAGCTCCGGGACTAGCGGGATCGATGAGCAGTTCTTC
>-|TRBJ2-1|-|TRBV5-1
CASSSGTSDEQFF
TGCGCCAGCAGCTCCGGGACATCCGATGAGCAGTTCTTC
>-|TRBJ2-5|-|TRBV7-6
CASAEQETQYF
TGTGCCAGCGCGGAGCAAGAGACCCAGTACTTC
>TRBD2|TRBJ2-1|-|TRBV4-1
CASSQGLAGYNEQFF
TGCGCCAGCAGCCAAGGACTAGCGGGGTACAATGAGCAGTTCTTC
>TRBD1|TRBJ1-5|-|TRBV6-5
CASSQTGLQQPQHF
TGTGCCAGCAGTCAGACAGGGCTGCAACAGCCCCAGCATTTT
>TRBD2|TRBJ2-1|-|TRBV27
CASSFSGRPWDEQFF
TGTGCCAGCAGTTTTAGCGGGAGGCCCTGGGATGAGCAGTTCTTC
>TRBD2|TRBJ2-7|-|TRBV3-1/TRBV3-2
CASSQDTSGPYEQYF
TGTGCCAGCAGCCAAGACACTAGCGGCCCCTACGAGCAGTACTTC
>-|TRBJ1-5|-|TRBV28
CASMEGLGGNQPQHF
TGTGCCAGCATGGAAGGGTTGGGAGGCAATCAGCCCCAGCATTTT
>-|TRBJ2-1|-|TRBV28
CASSPPGGSYNEQFF
TGTGCCAGCAGTCCCCCCGGAGGTTCCTACAATGAGCAGTTCTTC
>TRBD2|TRBJ2-5|-|TRBV27
CASSLSGLAGVPETQYF
TGTGCCAGCAGTTTATCTGGACTAGCGGGAGTTCCCGAGACCCAGTACTTC
>-|TRBJ2-7|-|TRBV27
CASSLLPLAGYEQYF
TGTGCCAGCAGTTTACTCCCTCTAGCAGGTTACGAGCAGTACTTC
>TRBD2|TRBJ2-5|-|TRBV5-4
CASSLELAEETQYF
TGTGCCAGCAGCTTGGAGCTAGCGGAAGAGACCCAGTACTTC
>TRBD1|TRBJ1-1|once|TRBV6-5
CASRTGGAGTEAFF
TGTGCCAGCAGGACAGGGGGCGCGGGTACTGAAGCTTTCTTT
>TRBD1|TRBJ2-2|-|TRBV5-1
CASSLTGDAVGELFF
TGCGCCAGCAGCTTAACAGGGGACGCGGTCGGGGAGCTGTTTTTT
>TRBD2|TRBJ2-7|-|TRBV5-1
CASSTGTSGYEQYF
TGCGCCTCCTCTACCGGGACTAGCGGATACGAGCAGTACTTC
>TRBD1|TRBJ2-1|-|TRBV19
CASSPRGLPNNEQFF
TGTGCCAGTAGTCCCAGGGGGCTCCCTAACAATGAGCAGTTCTTC
>TRBD2|TRBJ2-3|-|TRBV7-9
CASSFPLAGGASTDTQYF
TGTGCCAGCAGTTTCCCGCTAGCGGGAGGTGCCAGCACAGATACGCAGTATTTT
>-|TRBJ2-3|-|TRBV11-2
CASSQDRSGRTDTQYF
TGTGCCAGCAGCCAAGACAGAAGCGGGCGCACAGATACGCAGTATTTT
>-|TRBJ1-5|few|TRBV7-9
CASSPLRAGNQPQHF
TGTGCCAGCAGCCCACTTAGAGCAGGGAATCAGCCCCAGCATTTT
>-|TRBJ1-2|-|TRBV29-1
CSVATGTKEGYTF
TGCAGCGTTGCTACAGGGACTAAGGAGGGCTACACCTTC
>TRBD1|TRBJ1-2|few|TRBV9
CASSKTGGAGGYTF
TGTGCCAGCAGCAAAACAGGGGGCGCGGGTGGCTACACCTTC
>TRBD1|TRBJ1-1|-|TRBV2
CASNRQGRTNTEAFF
TGTGCCAGCAACCGACAGGGAAGGACGAACACTGAAGCTTTCTTT
>TRBD1|TRBJ1-2|few|TRBV7-9
CASSSRDREPNYGYTF
TGTGCCAGCAGCTCCCGGGACAGGGAACCTAACTATGGCTACACCTTC
>-|TRBJ1-1|-|TRBV5-1
CASSLELLDTEAFF
TGCGCCAGCAGCTTGGAACTTCTTGACACTGAAGCTTTCTTT
>-|TRBJ2-7|-|TRBV5-1
CASTDPNAGEQYF
TGCGCCAGCACCGATCCTAATGCGGGGGAGCAGTACTTC
>-|TRBJ1-4|-|TRBV5-6
CASSLARRAGEKLFF
TGTGCCAGCAGCTTGGCCCGTCGCGCGGGTGAAAAACTGTTTTTT
>-|TRBJ1-5|-|TRBV21-1
CASCKDRVGQPQHF
TGTGCCAGCTGCAAAGACAGGGTGGGTCAGCCCCAGCATTTT
>-|TRBJ2-6|-|TRBV27
CASSSRLSGANVLTF
TGTGCCAGCAGTTCGCGACTCTCTGGGGCCAACGTCCTGACTTTC
>TRBD1|TRBJ2-1|once|TRBV9
CASSSPKGQDKTPYNEQFF
TGTGCCAGCAGCTCCCCCAAGGGACAGGATAAAACACCATACAATGAGCAGTTCTTC
>-|TRBJ1-4|-|TRBV6-5
CASSYSQSNEKLFF
TGTGCCAGCAGTTATTCACAGTCCAATGAAAAACTGTTTTTT